A selection of T cell receptor beta chains follows, all from one sample in a study of CXCR3-negative and CXCR3-positive naive CD8 T cells. TCRdb reworked the 5' RACE reads into one entry per CDR3 protein, no DNA. In all, the sample yields 100,000 to 150,000 distinct CDR3 sequences. Source material: naive CXCR3- CD8+ T cells from blood. These receptors came from a human donor in good health. Some clones in this sample may be carry-over from other donors' samples. Each CDR3 is given with its conserved first and last residue.

j_call: TRBJ2-7; v_call: TRBV29-1; cdr3_aa: CSVDQGSAYEQYF
j_call: TRBJ1-6; v_call: TRBV7-9; cdr3_aa: CATRQINSPLHF
j_call: TRBJ2-3; v_call: TRBV4-1; cdr3_aa: CASSQVAGGRPDTQYF
j_call: TRBJ1-2; v_call: TRBV7-9; cdr3_aa: CASSPLGGGYYGYTF
j_call: TRBJ1-4; v_call: TRBV4-2; cdr3_aa: CASSQDRGTGGEKLFF
j_call: TRBJ1-5; v_call: TRBV7-6; cdr3_aa: CASSLGHPGQPQHF
j_call: TRBJ2-5; v_call: TRBV28; cdr3_aa: CASSNRGGTGQETQYF
j_call: TRBJ2-7; v_call: TRBV20-1; cdr3_aa: CSARVRGIYEQYF
j_call: TRBJ2-3; v_call: TRBV20-1; cdr3_aa: CSARDILAVTLRDTQYF
j_call: TRBJ1-2; v_call: TRBV29-1; cdr3_aa: CSVEGRGTNYGYTF
j_call: TRBJ2-7; v_call: TRBV28; cdr3_aa: CASSLHDRDPEQYF
j_call: TRBJ1-1; v_call: TRBV19; cdr3_aa: CASMRTYEAFF
j_call: TRBJ1-2; v_call: TRBV29-1; cdr3_aa: CSVEPPPERGRATGYTF
j_call: TRBJ2-1; v_call: TRBV11-2; cdr3_aa: CASSFTREQFF
j_call: TRBJ2-1; v_call: TRBV29-1; cdr3_aa: CSVADLTNEQFF
j_call: TRBJ2-5; v_call: TRBV12-3/TRBV12-4; cdr3_aa: CASSLLRDETQYF
j_call: TRBJ2-5; v_call: TRBV28; cdr3_aa: CASSFPEETQYF